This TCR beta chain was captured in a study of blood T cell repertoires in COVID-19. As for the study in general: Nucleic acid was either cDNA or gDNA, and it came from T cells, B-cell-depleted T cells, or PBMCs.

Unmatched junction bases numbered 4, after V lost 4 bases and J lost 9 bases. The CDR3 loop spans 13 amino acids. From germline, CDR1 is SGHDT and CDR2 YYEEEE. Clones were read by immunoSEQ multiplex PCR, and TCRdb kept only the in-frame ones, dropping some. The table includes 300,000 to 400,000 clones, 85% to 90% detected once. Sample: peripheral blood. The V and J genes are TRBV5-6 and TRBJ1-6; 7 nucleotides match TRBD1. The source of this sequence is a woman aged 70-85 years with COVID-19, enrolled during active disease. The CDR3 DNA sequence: TGTGCCAGCAGCATCGACAGGGCTTCACCCCTCCACTTT. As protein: CASSIDRASPLHF.